This T cell receptor beta chain was recorded in a study of T cells in Graves' hyperthyroidism and ophthalmopathy. Turning to the study itself: At initial diagnosis, before any treatment had begun, peripheral blood was obtained.

V shed 3 bases, J shed 6 bases, and the junction held 11 bases outside the gene matches. CDR3 length: 17 residues. Germline CDR1 is GTSNPN and CDR2 is SVGIG (reference sequence). Amplification targeted TCR beta CDR3 regions from RNA transcripts. Carried out on the TCR CDR3, a first-round RT-PCR used the HTBI primer set. TCRdb itself ran the multiplex PCR reads through MiXCR, one entry per CDR3 protein. The sample includes around 500,000 distinct CDR3 sequences, 16% of them seen just once. The genes are TRBV30 and TRBJ2-2, with 12 bases matching TRBD2. This clonotype was sampled from a woman aged 25 to 39 with Graves' ophthalmopathy. Sequencing used blood. This CDR3 is CAWSSLAGGPVAGELFF. The CDR3 DNA sequence: TGTGCCTGGAGCTCCCTAGCGGGAGGGCCTGTAGCCGGGGAGCTGTTTTTT.